A selection of T cell receptor beta chains follows, all from one sample in a study of Tregs in tolerant kidney transplant recipients. Only in-frame clones appear in the TCRdb table, and some are missing; sequencing was by immunoSEQ multiplex PCR. The table lists around 63,000 clones, roughly 85% of them singletons. The starting material was Tregs from blood, obtained before the transplant. Receptor source: a human donor who received a combined kidney and bone marrow transplant. Each CDR3 is given with its conserved first and last residue. D genes are given only for firm matches. Clone sizes are given selectively: once, few, many, or a class where the clone is expanded.

abundance	v_gene	d_gene	j_gene	CDR3nt	CDR3aa
NA	TRBV2	NA	TRBJ1-1	TGTGCCAGCAGCGGGAGGGGCATGAACACTGAAGCTTTCTTT	CASSGRGMNTEAFF
NA	TRBV5-6	NA	TRBJ1-2	TGTGCCAGCAGCTTGAGAGGGGAGTATGGCTACACCTTC	CASSLRGEYGYTF
NA	TRBV10-2	NA	TRBJ2-1	TGCGCCAGCATGAGACAGAACTCCTACAATGAGCAGTTCTTC	CASMRQNSYNEQFF
NA	TRBV6-1	TRBD2	TRBJ2-7	TGTGCCAGCAGCTCGGGACTAGCGGGCCACGAGCAGTACTTC	CASSSGLAGHEQYF
NA	TRBV9	NA	TRBJ1-1	TGTGCCAGCAGCGCTGGTCTTGCAGGCTTGAACACTGAAGCTTTCTTT	CASSAGLAGLNTEAFF
NA	TRBV6-5	NA	TRBJ1-5	TGTGCCAGCATGGCGGCTGGGAGCAATCAGCCCCAGCATTTT	CASMAAGSNQPQHF
few	TRBV29-1	TRBD1	TRBJ1-4	TGCAGCGTTCCAGGGGGGGCTAATGAAAAACTGTTTTTT	CSVPGGANEKLFF
NA	TRBV5-1	TRBD1	TRBJ1-1	TGCGCCAGCAGCTTGGACAGGGGTAATGAAGCTTTCTTT	CASSLDRGNEAFF
NA	TRBV5-1	NA	TRBJ1-1	TGCGCCAGCAGCTCGGCCGGGGGCACTGAAGCTTTCTTT	CASSSAGGTEAFF
NA	TRBV18	NA	TRBJ1-5	TGTGCCAGCTCACCTTCTCCGTATAGCAATCAGCCCCAGCATTTT	CASSPSPYSNQPQHF
NA	TRBV10-3	NA	TRBJ1-2	TGTGCCATAGCAAGCGCCGGGTCCGATGGCTACACCTTC	CAIASAGSDGYTF
NA	TRBV9	TRBD1	TRBJ2-4	TGTGCCAGCAGCCTGAGACAGGGGGCCCACATTCAGTACTTC	CASSLRQGAHIQYF
NA	TRBV6-6	NA	TRBJ1-2	TGTGCCAGCAGACTGCTGAATGGGCCTCCCACGCGGGGCTACACCTTC	CASRLLNGPPTRGYTF
NA	TRBV12-1	NA	TRBJ2-5	TGTGCCAGCAGCTTGGTTCAACAGACCCAGTACTTC	CASSLVQQTQYF
NA	TRBV5-1	TRBD1	TRBJ2-6	TGCGCCAGCAGCCACAACCTACGGGACAGGGAGAAACGGGCCAACGTCCTGACTTTC	CASSHNLRDREKRANVLTF
NA	TRBV19	TRBD1	TRBJ2-5	TGTGCCAGTACTACAGGGGATCAAGAGACCCAGTACTTC	CASTTGDQETQYF
NA	TRBV6-5	TRBD1	TRBJ1-1	TGTGCCAGCACCCCGGACAGGGATCAAACTGAAGCTTTCTTT	CASTPDRDQTEAFF
NA	TRBV30	NA	TRBJ2-7	TGTGCCTGGAGTCCGACAAGCTACGAGCAGTACTTC	CAWSPTSYEQYF
NA	TRBV5-1	TRBD2	TRBJ2-1	TGCGCCAGCAGCTTTAGCGGGAATCCTTCGGGGAATGAGCAGTTCTTC	CASSFSGNPSGNEQFF
NA	TRBV29-1	TRBD1	TRBJ1-2	TGCAGCTCCGAGGGGGCACCCAACCATGGCTACACCTTC	CSSEGAPNHGYTF
NA	TRBV15	TRBD1	TRBJ1-4	TGTGCCACCAGCAAAAGGACAGGGATCGAAAAACTGTTTTTT	CATSKRTGIEKLFF
NA	TRBV2	NA	TRBJ1-2	TGTGCCAGCACCGTCGTAGGTAATGGCTACACCTTC	CASTVVGNGYTF
NA	TRBV6-1	TRBD1	TRBJ1-5	TGTGCCAGCAGTGAACCCCGACAGGGGGCTGTTCAGCCCCAGCATTTT	CASSEPRQGAVQPQHF
NA	TRBV7-2	TRBD1	TRBJ1-2	TGTGCCAGCAGCCTAGAGACAGGGGGCGGAGGCTATGGCTACACCTTC	CASSLETGGGGYGYTF
NA	TRBV29-1	NA	TRBJ2-7	TGCAGCGTTGAATCCGGGATCGACTACGAGCAGTACTTC	CSVESGIDYEQYF
NA	TRBV5-4	NA	TRBJ2-3	TGTGCCAGCAGGCCCTGGGGGGCTTACCATTCTAGCACAGATACGCAGTATTTT	CASRPWGAYHSSTDTQYF
NA	TRBV15	NA	TRBJ2-5	TGTGCCACCAGCAGAGAGGAGACCCAGTACTTC	CATSREETQYF
few	TRBV4-1	NA	TRBJ2-1	TGCGCCAGCAGCCTTTTGGGGGCAGAAGGTGAGCAGTTCTTC	CASSLLGAEGEQFF
NA	TRBV6-6	TRBD2	TRBJ2-2	TGTGCCAGCCTCTTAGCGGGGGGCACCGGGGAGCTGTTTTTT	CASLLAGGTGELFF
NA	TRBV19	TRBD1	TRBJ1-1	TGTGCCAGTAGTAACTCCGCAGGGGGTACGACTGAAGCTTTCTTT	CASSNSAGGTTEAFF
NA	TRBV19	NA	TRBJ1-4	TGTGCCAGTACATCATATAGTGAAAAACTGTTTTTT	CASTSYSEKLFF
NA	TRBV7-2	TRBD2	TRBJ2-2	TGTGCCAGCAGCTTGGGGGGGACCTCTTTTAACCCCGGGGAGCTGTTTTTT	CASSLGGTSFNPGELFF
NA	TRBV11-2	NA	TRBJ1-2	TGTGCCAGCAGCGCGGGTTGGGGGGGAAACTATGGCTACACCTTC	CASSAGWGGNYGYTF
NA	TRBV15	NA	TRBJ1-3	TGTGCCACCAGCAGAGGACAGCAAGGAAACACCATATATTTT	CATSRGQQGNTIYF
NA	TRBV5-1	TRBD2	TRBJ2-7	TGCGCCAGCAGCTCAGGGGAGGTAGCGGGAAGGGAGCAGTACTTC	CASSSGEVAGREQYF
NA	TRBV7-2	TRBD1	TRBJ2-7	TGTGCCAGCAGCTTACGGGACAGGGGGGGCTACGAGCAGTACTTC	CASSLRDRGGYEQYF
NA	TRBV6-5	NA	TRBJ2-7	TGTGCCAGCAGAGACCTGGACGGCTCCTACGAGCAGTACTTC	CASRDLDGSYEQYF
NA	TRBV6-5	NA	TRBJ2-5	TGTGCCAGCAGTTCGGCCCTACTGGGACGGGAGACCCAGTACTTC	CASSSALLGRETQYF
once	TRBV4-3	TRBD1	TRBJ1-2	TGCGCCAGCAGCCAAGTAACAGGGGCCTATGGCTACACCTTC	CASSQVTGAYGYTF
NA	TRBV28	NA	TRBJ2-5	TGTGCCAGCAGCTTTGTTATGGAGACTCAGTACTTC	CASSFVMETQYF
NA	TRBV19	NA	TRBJ1-1	TGTGCCAGTAGTATAGATATGCGAAAGAACACTGAAGCTTTCTTT	CASSIDMRKNTEAFF
NA	TRBV18	NA	TRBJ2-3	TGTGCCAGCTCACCACAATTCCGGAATACGCAGTATTTT	CASSPQFRNTQYF
NA	TRBV2	NA	TRBJ1-2	TGTGCCAGCAGTGAAGCTGGTCGGACCGGGGATGGCTACACCTTC	CASSEAGRTGDGYTF
NA	TRBV11-3	NA	TRBJ1-4	TGTGCCAGCAGCTTGACGGCCGGGGATGAAAAACTGTTTTTT	CASSLTAGDEKLFF